Reported below is one T cell receptor beta chain. This table comes from immunoSEQ multiplex PCR, and its TCRdb copy is limited to in-frame clones, with some not included. The sample contains over 200,000 clones, roughly four fifths of which appear only once. This entry belongs to a study of blood T cell repertoires in COVID-19. As for the study in general: Samples taken during acute and convalescent COVID-19 were collected in the United States, Italy and Spain. PBMCs, B-cell-depleted T cells, or T cells provided the cDNA or gDNA that made up the material.

The CDR3 contains 15 residues. Deletions cut 4 bases from V and 9 bases from J, with 16 bases between. CDR1 and CDR2 from the germline V gene are LGHDT and YNNKEL (reference sequence). Recruitment covered roughly 22 US areas and drew participants whose ages spanned roughly 18 to 100 years. Researchers sorted participants into cohorts using their self-reported clinical history. What was sequenced was PBMCs or T cells enriched from blood (not recorded which). The TCR comes from a man aged 35-49 years who had recovered from COVID-19. The chain links TRBV3-1 (or the pseudogene TRBV3-2) to TRBJ1-6, with unresolved D. The chain's CDR3 is CASSPHVGSGSPLHF. DNA of the CDR3: TGTGCCAGCAGCCCCCATGTGGGAAGCGGTTCACCCCTCCACTTT.